Following are 9 T cell receptor beta chains from one sample sequenced in a study of blood T cell repertoires in COVID-19. The repertoire was sequenced with immunoSEQ multiplex PCR; TCRdb's copy has only in-frame clones and lacks some. The sample carries fewer than 300,000 clones, about 86% recorded once. Material: peripheral blood. The receptors shown here come from a person aged 65 to 85 with COVID-19, enrolled during active disease.

The V and J genes are TRBV5-4 and TRBJ1-1; no firm D call. Trimming took 1 base from V and 1 from J, leaving 5 bases between them. In germline, CDR1 is SGHNT, CDR2 YYREEE (reference sequence). There are 13 residues in the CDR3. The CDR3 loop is CASSLPGNTEAFF. The CDR3 nucleotides read TGTGCCAGCAGCTTGCCCGGGAACACTGAAGCTTTCTTT.

The rearrangement uses TRBV7-9 and TRBJ2-5; possibly TRBD2 for D (5 bases). This CDR3 contains 14 residues. Looked up from germline, CDR1 is SEHNR and CDR2 is FQNEAQ (reference sequence). With 3 bases removed from V and 1 base from J, the gap between germline ends came to 9 bases. Here the CDR3 reads CASSFNSAQETQYF. Here the CDR3 DNA reads TGTGCCAGCAGCTTTAATAGCGCCCAAGAGACCCAGTACTTC.

V and J are TRBV9 and TRBJ2-6, with D perhaps TRBD1 (6 bases). Germline assignment: CDR1 SGDLS and CDR2 YYNGEE. The CDR3 runs to 15 residues. The ends were cut back, 6 bases at V and 1 base at J, with 11 bases in the middle. CDR3 in amino acids: CASTGQGSGANVLTF. The CDR3, as DNA: TGTGCCAGCACCGGCCAGGGGTCTGGGGCCAACGTCCTGACTTTC.

The gene calls are TRBV2 and TRBJ1-4; 8 nucleotides match TRBD1. CDR3 length: 13 amino acids. Germline V gene data show CDR1 as SNHLY and CDR2 as FYNNEI. The V and J ends lost 8 bases and 6 bases, in that order; junction bases with no gene match: 5. The CDR3 DNA sequence: TGTGCCAGCCACCAGGGGGCGGATGAAAAACTGTTTTTT. This encodes CASHQGADEKLFF. The variable domain in full, completed from reference TRBV2 and TRBJ1-4, reads EPEVTQTPSHQVTQMGQEVILRCVPISNHLYFYWYRQILGQKVEFLVSFYNNEISEKSEIFDDQFSVERPDGSNFTLKIRSTKLEDSAMYFCASHQGADEKLFFGSGTQLSVL.

This clone was detected a few times. This sequence joins TRBV19 and TRBJ1-4; D might be TRBD1 (5 bases). Per the germline V gene, CDR1 is LNHDA and CDR2 is SQIVND (reference sequence). The V end lost 5 bases, the J end lost 5 bases, and 15 bases lay between the germline ends. This CDR3 contains 15 residues. CDR3 sequence (DNA): TGTGCCAGTAGTTTACCAGGGCAGTCGAATGAAAAACTGTTTTTT. It encodes CASSLPGQSNEKLFF.

This clone appeared a single time. V gene TRBV9 combines with J gene TRBJ2-3; the D gene is possibly TRBD2 (6 bases). V dropped 0 bases and J dropped 6 bases, with 11 bases sitting between them. The CDR3 consists of 14 residues. From germline, CDR1 is SGDLS and CDR2 YYNGEE. CDR3: CASSVGGRQDTQYF. As DNA, the CDR3 is TGTGCCAGCAGCGTAGGAGGGAGGCAGGATACGCAGTATTTT.

The rearrangement links TRBV3-1 (or the pseudogene TRBV3-2) to TRBJ1-4; 8 bases line up with TRBD1. From germline, CDR1 is LGHDT and CDR2 YNNKEL (reference sequence). This CDR3 is 14 amino acids long. Trimming cost V 8 bases and J 6 bases; bases outside gene matches: 8. CDR3 amino acids: CASGQGLGYEKLFF. CDR3 in DNA: TGTGCCAGCGGACAGGGCCTTGGGTATGAAAAACTGTTTTTT.

This chain joins TRBV19 and TRBJ1-5; no reliable D call. Germline V lookup: CDR1 LNHDA, CDR2 SQIVND (reference sequence). The V end was cut by 1 base, the J end by 4 bases, with 8 bases between. The CDR3 totals 14 residues. The CDR3 DNA follows: TGTGCCAGTAGTATAGTGACGGGAAATCAGCCCCAGCATTTT. It specifies CASSIVTGNQPQHF.

V usage is TRBV24-1 and J usage is TRBJ1-1; 7 positions match TRBD1. CDR3 length equals 15 residues. Germline-derived CDR1 and CDR2 are KGHDR and SFDVKD. V was clipped by 7 bases and J by 4 bases; unmatched bases: 11. CDR3 in amino acids: CATRRSGQALTEAFF. CDR3 sequence (DNA): TGTGCCACCAGGAGATCTGGACAGGCGCTCACTGAAGCTTTCTTT.